The rows below give T cell receptor beta chains drawn from one sample of a study of cytomegalovirus exposure and HLA in healthy donors. Repertoires were generated with immunoSEQ multiplex PCR, while TCRdb's copy carries only in-frame clones and drops some. The repertoire holds 75,000 to 95,000 clones, nearly 80% seen once, with 4.6% in the top ten. The sample comprised PBMCs. The receptors originated from a woman aged 40 to 55 in good health and CMV-seropositive. Each CDR3 is given with its conserved first and last residue. The D gene is left open where the match is weak. Clone size appears in some rows only: once, few, many, or a class for an expanded clone.

v_call,d_call,clone_size,j_call,cdr3_nt,cdr3_aa
TRBV7-9,TRBD2,.,TRBJ2-7,TGTGCCAGCAGGGGGGGGTGGCAGATGAGCTCCTACGAGCAGTACTTC,CASRGGWQMSSYEQYF
TRBV7-9,TRBD2,.,TRBJ2-3,TGTGCCAGCAGCCCGGGGGGGGCCGCAGGGACGCAGTATTTT,CASSPGGAAGTQYF
TRBV18,.,.,TRBJ1-1,TGTGCCAGCTCAGGGCGTCAAGAAGGCACTGAAGCTTTCTTT,CASSGRQEGTEAFF
TRBV7-2,TRBD2,.,TRBJ2-7,TGTGCCAGCAGCGTACTAGCGGGAGGCGTCAGCGAGCAGTACTTC,CASSVLAGGVSEQYF
TRBV18,.,few,TRBJ1-4,TGTGCCAGCTCACTGCCGGGGGAAAAACTGTTTTTT,CASSLPGEKLFF
TRBV29-1,TRBD2,few,TRBJ2-2,TGCAGCGGGGGACTAGCGGGAGGTGGGGGCATAGGGGAGCTGTTTTTT,CSGGLAGGGGIGELFF
TRBV14,.,.,TRBJ2-2,TGTGCCAGCAGCCAAGAAGTACTTGCCACCGGGGAGCTGTTTTTT,CASSQEVLATGELFF
TRBV19,.,.,TRBJ2-7,TGTGCCAGTAGACTAACCCCGACGCACGAGCAGTACTTC,CASRLTPTHEQYF
TRBV7-2,.,.,TRBJ1-1,TGTGCCAGCAGCTTTCTCGGGGGCACTGAAGCTTTCTTT,CASSFLGGTEAFF
TRBV27,TRBD1,.,TRBJ2-5,TGTGCCAGCAGTACAACCTTCACAGGGGACGTGCAGACCCAGTACTTC,CASSTTFTGDVQTQYF
TRBV4-3,TRBD2,.,TRBJ2-1,TGCGCCGGCAGCTTGACTAGCGGGAGTAGATACAATGAGCAGTTCTTC,CAGSLTSGSRYNEQFF
TRBV7-8,TRBD2,.,TRBJ2-1,TGTGCCAGCTTAGCGGGAGGGTTAAATGAGCAGTTCTTC,CASLAGGLNEQFF
TRBV2,.,.,TRBJ2-7,TGTGCCAGCAGGTCCCATTACGAGCAGTACTTC,CASRSHYEQYF
TRBV10-3,TRBD1,.,TRBJ1-1,TGTGCCATCAGTGCTCGGACAGGGGGGACTGAAGCTTTCTTT,CAISARTGGTEAFF
TRBV11-1,TRBD1,.,TRBJ2-7,TGTGCCAGCAGCTTGGGGGACAGGCGGTCCTACGAGCAGTACTTC,CASSLGDRRSYEQYF
TRBV13,.,.,TRBJ2-2,TGTGCCAGCAGCCCAAACCCGCGGACCGGGGAGCTGTTTTTT,CASSPNPRTGELFF
TRBV7-2,.,.,TRBJ2-1,TGTGCCAGCAGCTTGTCGGGAAGACACAATGAGCAGTTCTTC,CASSLSGRHNEQFF
TRBV29-1,.,.,TRBJ1-5,TGCAGCGTTTCCGGGAGCAATCAGCCCCAGCATTTT,CSVSGSNQPQHF
TRBV5-6,TRBD2,.,TRBJ2-3,TGTGCCAGCAGCTTTACGGGACTAGCGCCCGATACGCAGTATTTT,CASSFTGLAPDTQYF
TRBV27,.,once,TRBJ2-7,TGTGCCAGCAGCCTGGGGACTTTATACGAGCAGTACTTC,CASSLGTLYEQYF
TRBV11-3,.,.,TRBJ2-5,TGTGCCAGCACCCCACCAGGGGCAGCCCAAGAGACCCAGTACTTC,CASTPPGAAQETQYF
TRBV5-4,TRBD1,.,TRBJ1-2,TGTGCCAGCAGCGGGGGACAGGGGGGAGATTCCTATGGCTACACCTTC,CASSGGQGGDSYGYTF
TRBV4-1,.,.,TRBJ2-7,TGCGCCAGCAGCCAGTCAGACTCCTACGAGCAGTACTTC,CASSQSDSYEQYF
TRBV11-2,.,.,TRBJ2-1,TGTGCCAGCAGCCCACCAGGGTATGGGGACAATGAGCAGTTCTTC,CASSPPGYGDNEQFF
TRBV6-7,.,.,TRBJ1-3,TGTGCCAGCAGTGCCACCTTCGACAGCTCTGGAAACACCATATATTTT,CASSATFDSSGNTIYF
TRBV19,TRBD1,.,TRBJ2-7,TGTGCCAGTAGCACAGGGGATTCCACCTACGAGCAGTACTTC,CASSTGDSTYEQYF
TRBV2,TRBD2,few,TRBJ2-1,TGTGCCAGCAGCGTTAGCGGGGGGTATCAGTTCTTC,CASSVSGGYQFF
TRBV6-1,TRBD1,.,TRBJ1-4,TGTGCCAGCAGTGAAATTGACAGGGATGGGCGAAAACTGTTTTTT,CASSEIDRDGRKLFF
TRBV18,.,.,TRBJ2-7,TGTGCCAGCTCCCCACTCCGCCGGGGAGACTACGAGCAGTACTTC,CASSPLRRGDYEQYF
TRBV4-2,TRBD2,.,TRBJ2-7,TGTGCCAGCAGCCAAGATCGACTAGCGGGCCCCTACGAGCAGTACTTC,CASSQDRLAGPYEQYF
TRBV21-1,.,.,TRBJ1-5,TGTGCCAGCAAGGGGGACCTTACAGGGTGTAGTTTAGGTTTCTACAATCAGCCCCAGCATTTT,CASKGDLTGCSLGFYNQPQHF
TRBV4-3,.,.,TRBJ2-7,TGCGCCAGCAGCCAAGAAGCGGGACAACTTTACGAGCAGTACTTC,CASSQEAGQLYEQYF
TRBV11-3,.,.,TRBJ1-1,TGTGCCAGCAGCTTATTAGGAGGGATGAACACTGAAGCTTTCTTT,CASSLLGGMNTEAFF
TRBV11-3,TRBD2,.,TRBJ2-1,TGTGCCAGCAGCTCAATAGCGGGGCCCCTTTACAATGAGCAGTTCTTC,CASSSIAGPLYNEQFF
TRBV9,.,once,TRBJ1-1,TGTGCCAGCAGCGTAGAAGCCGGGGTGCGCACTGAAGCTTTCTTT,CASSVEAGVRTEAFF
TRBV19,TRBD2,.,TRBJ2-7,TGTGCCAGTAGTGACACCTTGGAGCGGGAGCTGTACTTC,CASSDTLERELYF
TRBV5-4,.,.,TRBJ2-3,TGTGCCAGCAGCTTAGTTCCATTTAGATCCTCCGGCACAGATACGCAGTATTTT,CASSLVPFRSSGTDTQYF
TRBV2,TRBD1,.,TRBJ2-7,TGTGCCAGCAGTCATTCCATGGTCCGGGACAGGGCCTACGAGCAGTACTTC,CASSHSMVRDRAYEQYF
TRBV7-9,.,once,TRBJ2-1,TGTGCCAGCAGCTTAGTTCGGGAGTGGGTTGAGCAGTTCTTC,CASSLVREWVEQFF
TRBV11-3,TRBD2,.,TRBJ2-7,TGTGCCAGCAGCTTAAAGAGTTCTTCCACGGGAGGGGACGAGCAGTACTTC,CASSLKSSSTGGDEQYF
TRBV9,TRBD1,.,TRBJ2-2,TGTGCCAGCTCCTGGACAGGGGGTACCGGGGAGCTGTTTTTT,CASSWTGGTGELFF
TRBV25-1,TRBD2,.,TRBJ2-1,TGTGCCAGCAGTGAGGGAGGACTAGCGGGAGCCATTGAGCAGTTCTTC,CASSEGGLAGAIEQFF
TRBV30,.,.,TRBJ1-4,TGTGCCTGGAGTGGGGGCGGATCTAATGAAAAACTGTTTTTT,CAWSGGGSNEKLFF
TRBV11-3,TRBD2,.,TRBJ2-1,TGTGCCAGCAGCCTGGGACTAGCGGGTATGAATGAGCAGTTCTTC,CASSLGLAGMNEQFF
TRBV6-5,TRBD2,.,TRBJ2-1,TGTGCCAGCAACCAGGAGGGACTTCGGGGGGGGGAGCAGTTCTTC,CASNQEGLRGGEQFF